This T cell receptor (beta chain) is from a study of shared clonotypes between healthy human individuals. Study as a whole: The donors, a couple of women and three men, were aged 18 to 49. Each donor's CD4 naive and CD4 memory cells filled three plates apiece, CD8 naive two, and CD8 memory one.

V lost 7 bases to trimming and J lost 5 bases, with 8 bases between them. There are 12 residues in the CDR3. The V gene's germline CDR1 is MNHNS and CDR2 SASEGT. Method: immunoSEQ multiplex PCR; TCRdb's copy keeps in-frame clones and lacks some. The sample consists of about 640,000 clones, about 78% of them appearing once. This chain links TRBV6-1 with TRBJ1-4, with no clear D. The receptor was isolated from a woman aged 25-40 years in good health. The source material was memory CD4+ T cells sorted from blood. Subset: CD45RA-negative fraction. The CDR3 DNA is TGTGCCAGCATCTTACCCAATGAAAAACTGTTTTTT. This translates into CASILPNEKLFF.